The 14 T cell receptor beta chains in this list originate from one sample, sequenced in a study of Ad26.COV2.S vaccination and SARS-CoV-2 variants. Sequenced by immunoSEQ multiplex PCR; TCRdb stores in-frame clones only, minus some. This table has around 420,000 clones, roughly 90% appearing once. Treatment noted: roughly 19 received Ad26.COV2.S at low or high dose, single or two shots; about 5 received placebo; per-sample allocation not given. Samples came from day 63 after the first vaccine or placebo injection. Sequencing used peripheral blood, obtained in a trial of Ad26.COV2.S vaccine versus placebo. Source of these receptors: a person between 18 and 65 years old who received the Ad26.COV2.S COVID-19 vaccine or a placebo.

The V and J genes are TRBV5-1 and TRBJ1-1; TRBD1 agrees at 7 bases. The CDR3 has 15 residues. V lost 4 bases and J lost 1; bases outside the gene matches: 7. Per the germline V gene, CDR1 is SGHRS and CDR2 is YFSETQ. The CDR3 DNA is TGCGCCAGCAGCCCGACGACAGGGAGGAACACTGAAGCTTTCTTT. Amino acids: CASSPTTGRNTEAFF.

A word on this clone: The limits of the CDR3 on the DNA are not certain, so only TCRdb's listed CDR3 is given. The chain uses TRBV6-1 and TRBJ2-7. The CDR3 adds up to 12 amino acids, both ends counted. Germline-derived CDR1 and CDR2 are MNHNS and SASEGT. This CDR3 reads CASSSSDYEQYF.

This clone turned up a few times. The V gene is TRBV2, the J gene TRBJ2-7; 7 bases map to TRBD1. J was trimmed by 3 bases and V by 5 bases; bases with no gene match: 13. This CDR3 has 16 residues. Germline lookup yields CDR1 SNHLY and CDR2 FYNNEI. CDR3 sequence: CASSSIRTGDLYEQYF. The CDR3 DNA is TGTGCCAGCAGTTCCATAAGGACAGGTGACCTCTACGAGCAGTACTTC. The variable domain in full, completed from reference TRBV2 and TRBJ2-7, reads EPEVTQTPSHQVTQMGQEVILRCVPISNHLYFYWYRQILGQKVEFLVSFYNNEISEKSEIFDDQFSVERPDGSNFTLKIRSTKLEDSAMYFCASSSIRTGDLYEQYFGPGTRLTVT.

The gene calls are TRBV6-2 or TRBV6-3 and TRBJ2-7; 15 nucleotides agree with TRBD2. The tail of the sequence fits TRBJ2-5 better, so the J call may be wrong. Germline V gene lookup returns CDR1 MNHEY and CDR2 SVGEGT. The length of the CDR3 is 16 residues. The CDR3: CASSQGTSGGSETQYF. For the CDR3, the DNA is TGTGCCAGCAGTCAAGGGACTAGCGGGGGGAGTGAGACCCAGTACTTC.

This chain connects TRBV6-4 to TRBJ2-1; 12 bases align to TRBD2. The CDR3 loop spans 20 amino acids. CDR1 is MRHNA and CDR2 is SNTAGT in the germline V gene. With 0 bases clipped from V and 15 bases from J, the junction kept 24 bases outside the gene matches. The CDR3 reads CASSDSKLGLAGGPGRRPFF. CDR3 sequence (DNA): TGTGCCAGCAGTGACTCGAAGCTGGGGCTAGCGGGGGGGCCGGGTCGTAGACCGTTCTTC.

The rearrangement links TRBV9 to TRBJ2-1; 9 bases match TRBD2. V dropped 4 bases and J dropped 0; count of bases not matched to a gene: 14. This CDR3 comprises 19 residues. In germline, CDR1 is SGDLS, CDR2 YYNGEE. The CDR3, as DNA: TGTGCCAGCAGCCCCAGCCCGGCTAGCGGGGCGAGCTCCTACAATGAGCAGTTCTTC. Its translation: CASSPSPASGASSYNEQFF.

The V call is TRBV6-4, the J call TRBJ1-1; tentative D call: TRBD1 (5 bases). This CDR3 comprises 13 residues. CDR1 is MRHNA, CDR2 SNTAGT, per germline. Trimming left V 3 bases short and J 1 base short, with 6 bases between. CDR3 bases: TGTGCCAGCAGTGAAGGACAGAACACTGAAGCTTTCTTT. The encoded protein is CASSEGQNTEAFF.

The gene calls are TRBV7-3 and TRBJ1-1, with 8 positions matching TRBD1. The CDR3 runs to 15 residues. V lost 3 bases to trimming and J lost 5 bases; unmatched junction nucleotides: 8. In germline, CDR1 is SGHTA, CDR2 FQGTGA. The CDR3 here is CASSFSAGGETEAFF. The CDR3 nucleotides are TGTGCCAGCAGCTTCTCGGCAGGGGGCGAAACTGAAGCTTTCTTT. The whole variable domain, remainder taken from reference TRBV7-3 and TRBJ1-1, is GAGVSQTPSNKVTEKGKYVELRCDPISGHTALYWYRQSLGQGPEFLIYFQGTGAADDSGLPNDRFFAVRPEGSVSTLKIQRTERGDSAVYLCASSFSAGGETEAFFGQGTRLTVV.

This sequence joins TRBV2 and TRBJ1-6; the D gene is possibly TRBD1 (5 bases). CDR3 length equals 15 residues. Trimming cost V 6 bases and J 4 bases, with 13 bases left between them. Germline values: CDR1 SNHLY, CDR2 FYNNEI. Here the CDR3 DNA reads TGTGCCAGCAGGCCGACAGCCGCATATAATTCACCCCTCCACTTT. It specifies CASRPTAAYNSPLHF.

The chain has TRBV3-1 (or the pseudogene TRBV3-2) and TRBJ2-5; 8 bases line up with TRBD1. V dropped 0 bases and J dropped 5; count of bases not matched to a gene: 14. This CDR3 has 18 amino acids. Per the germline V gene, CDR1 is LGHDT and CDR2 is YNNKEL (reference sequence). The CDR3 DNA follows: TGTGCCAGCAGCCAAGATGGGACAGGTCCTTGGCAAAGGGAGACCCAGTACTTC. Translation gives CASSQDGTGPWQRETQYF.

The chain joins TRBV6-1 to TRBJ1-5, with 7 bases that match TRBD1. Losses at the gene ends were 1 base for V and 5 bases for J; bases not matched to a gene: 5. This CDR3 has 15 amino acids. Germline-derived CDR1 and CDR2 are MNHNS and SASEGT. CDR3 residues: CASSEVRDSYQPQHF. CDR3 nucleotide sequence: TGTGCCAGCAGTGAAGTTCGGGACAGCTATCAGCCCCAGCATTTT.

This clone has more than one count but fewer than ten. V is TRBV5-5 and J is TRBJ2-5; TRBD2 matches at 9 bases. The CDR3 contains 17 residues. Germline V gene data show CDR1 as SGHKS and CDR2 as YYEKEE (reference sequence). J lost 2 bases, V lost 4 bases, and 12 bases had no gene match. DNA for the CDR3: TGTGCCAGCAGCCCACGAATCGGCGCGGGGGGGCAAGAGACCCAGTACTTC. Translated: CASSPRIGAGGQETQYF.

This chain connects TRBV28 to TRBJ1-5, with 7 bases aligning to TRBD1. Germline lookup yields CDR1 MDHEN and CDR2 SYDVKM. V shed 5 bases, J shed 0 bases, and the junction held 22 bases outside the gene matches. This CDR3 is built from 21 residues. In DNA form, the CDR3 reads TGTGCCAGCAGTCTGCTAGGTACACAGGGGCCTCTCCGTTTTAGCAATCAGCCCCAGCATTTT. Its translation is CASSLLGTQGPLRFSNQPQHF. The full variable domain, its missing parts supplied by reference TRBV28 and TRBJ1-5, is DVKVTQSSRYLVKRTGEKVFLECVQDMDHENMFWYRQDPGLGLRLIYFSYDVKMKEKGDIPEGYSVSREKKERFSLILESASTNQTSMYLCASSLLGTQGPLRFSNQPQHFGDGTRLSIL.

The chain combines TRBV9 with TRBJ1-2; D ambiguous. CDR1 and CDR2 from the germline V gene are SGDLS and YYNGEE. Trimming pared 0 bases from V and 5 bases from J, leaving 8 bases between. The CDR3 sequence is 13 residues long. The CDR3 reads CASSVVPGYGYTF. Written as DNA, the CDR3 is TGTGCCAGCAGCGTAGTCCCGGGGTATGGCTACACCTTC.